In this sample, the clone carrying this T cell receptor beta chain turned up a few times. This specimen belongs to a study of cytomegalovirus exposure and HLA in healthy donors. There are 15 residues in the CDR3. The germline V gene encodes CDR1 KGHSH and CDR2 LQKENI. Trimming took 3 bases from V and 3 from J, leaving 14 bases between them. It was with 60 Vbeta and 13 Jbeta primers that the PCR ran. Generated by immunoSEQ multiplex PCR, the TCRdb table keeps only in-frame clones and is missing some. The table lists approximately 150,000 clones, roughly 63% of them singletons, with around 7.1% in the top ten.

This sequence originates from a woman in her sixties or seventies in good health and CMV-seropositive. The sequenced material came from PBMCs. The V and J genes are TRBV18 and TRBJ1-1; no definite D call. CDR3 DNA: TGTGCCAGCTCACCCATTGGCAACGTTGACACTGAAGCTTTCTTT. Protein: CASSPIGNVDTEAFF.